These T cell receptor beta chains were read from a single sample in a study of blood T cells in healthy people across ages. TCRdb called the 5' RACE reads again in MiXCR, with one record for every CDR3 protein. The sample records about 780,000 distinct CDR3 sequences, about 42% being singletons. Sample: blood. The receptors were gathered from a man at least 80 years old in good health. The CDR3 runs from the conserved cysteine through the conserved F or W. A D gene is named only where the DNA matches it firmly. Size is omitted from some rows. Given values are once, few, many or a class for expanded clones.

clone size	V gene	J gene	D gene	CDR3 DNA	CDR3 protein
NA	TRBV3-1	TRBJ1-2	NA	TGTGCCAGCAGCCAATCTAGGGGTGGCTACACCTTC	CASSQSRGGYTF
many	TRBV2	TRBJ2-7	TRBD2	TGTGCCAGCAGGGAAATAGCGGGGGGCTACGAGCAGTACTTC	CASREIAGGYEQYF
few	TRBV12-3/TRBV12-4	TRBJ2-5	TRBD1	TGTGCCAGCAGTTTGAGGGCAGGGGGAGTAGGAGAGACCCAGTACTTC	CASSLRAGGVGETQYF
few	TRBV20-1	TRBJ2-5	NA	TGCAGTGCTTATCCGTCCTGGGACCGCGGCTGGGAGACCCAGTACTTC	CSAYPSWDRGWETQYF
NA	TRBV7-2	TRBJ2-5	NA	TGTGCCAGCAGCTCGCAGTATAAAGAGACCCAGTACTTC	CASSSQYKETQYF
NA	TRBV4-1	TRBJ2-1	TRBD2	TGCGCCAGCAGCCGACTAGCGGGGGGGACGGATGAGCAGTTCTTC	CASSRLAGGTDEQFF
many	TRBV9	TRBJ2-5	NA	TGTGCCAGCAGCGTGGCAGGAAGTCAAGAGACCCAGTACTTC	CASSVAGSQETQYF
NA	TRBV7-8	TRBJ1-4	TRBD1	TGTGCCAGCAGCTTAGGGACAGGGCGTTTCGAGACAACTAATGAAAAACTGTTTTTT	CASSLGTGRFETTNEKLFF
NA	TRBV10-3	TRBJ2-5	TRBD2	TGTGCCATCAGTGTGCGGGAGGGCCCTGAAGAGACCCAGTACTTC	CAISVREGPEETQYF
many	TRBV29-1	TRBJ2-1	NA	TGCAGCGTTAGGGTGCTCCTGGCGTACAATGAGCAGTTCTTC	CSVRVLLAYNEQFF
many	TRBV3-1	TRBJ2-7	NA	TGTGCCAGCAGCCAGAGGCGCGAGCAGTACTTC	CASSQRREQYF
NA	TRBV4-3	TRBJ1-1	TRBD1	TGCGCCAGCAGCCATGAAACAGGGGACACTGAAGCTTTCTTT	CASSHETGDTEAFF
NA	TRBV28	TRBJ2-7	NA	TGTGCCAGCGAGGGGATGGGATACGAGCAGTACTTC	CASEGMGYEQYF
NA	TRBV7-9	TRBJ1-6	NA	TGTGCCAGCAGCACGGCGGGTTTTAATTCACCCCTCCACTTT	CASSTAGFNSPLHF
NA	TRBV6-2/TRBV6-3	TRBJ1-5	TRBD1	TGTGCCAGCAGTTCACAGGGGTACAATCAGCCCCAGCATTTT	CASSSQGYNQPQHF
NA	TRBV12-3/TRBV12-4	TRBJ2-2	NA	TGTGCCAGCAGCACACAACCGGCGGGGACCGGGGAGCTGTTTTTT	CASSTQPAGTGELFF
NA	TRBV6-5	TRBJ1-6	NA	TGTGCCAGCAGTTACTCCAAGGCGTCGAGCTCCTATAATTCACCCCTCCACTTT	CASSYSKASSSYNSPLHF
few	TRBV5-1	TRBJ2-5	TRBD2	TGCGCCAGCAGCCGGACTAGCGGGTTCGAGACCCAGTACTTC	CASSRTSGFETQYF
NA	TRBV2	TRBJ2-5	TRBD2	TGTGCCAGCAGCACCGGGACTAGCGGTGGGGAGACCCAGTACTTC	CASSTGTSGGETQYF
NA	TRBV29-1	TRBJ1-1	NA	TGCAGCGTCTCCTCCCGTAACACTGAAGCTTTCTTT	CSVSSRNTEAFF
NA	TRBV5-1	TRBJ2-2	NA	TGCGCCAGCAGCGGAAGTGGGACCGGGGAGCTGTTTTTT	CASSGSGTGELFF
few	TRBV9	TRBJ1-4	TRBD1	TGTGCCAGCAGCGTGAGAGATGCTACGGGACAGGGGGCTGGTAATGAAAAACTGTTTTTT	CASSVRDATGQGAGNEKLFF
NA	TRBV5-1	TRBJ2-1	TRBD2	TGCGCCAGCAGCTCGGGGACTAGCGCTCCCCAGATCTCCTACAATGAGCAGTTCTTC	CASSSGTSAPQISYNEQFF
NA	TRBV7-8	TRBJ2-1	TRBD2	TGTGCCAGCAGCCGCTTAGCGGGCTGGAATGAGCAGTTCTTC	CASSRLAGWNEQFF
NA	TRBV6-6	TRBJ2-3	NA	TGTGCCGGCAGTTACTCGCCAAGCACAGATACGCAGTATTTT	CAGSYSPSTDTQYF
NA	TRBV29-1	TRBJ2-3	NA	TGCAGCGCCAGCGAGGCTGGCGCCACAGATACGCAGTATTTT	CSASEAGATDTQYF
few	TRBV20-1	TRBJ1-5	NA	TGCAGTGCTAAAGGAGAAAATCAGCCCCAGCATTTT	CSAKGENQPQHF
few	TRBV19	TRBJ2-5	NA	TGTGCCAGTAGTAACGGGGGGACCCAGTACTTC	CASSNGGTQYF
many	TRBV27	TRBJ2-1	NA	TGTGCCAGCAGTTTGGGACGGCTCTCCTACAATGAGCAGTTCTTC	CASSLGRLSYNEQFF
NA	TRBV3-1	TRBJ2-1	TRBD2	TGTGCCAGCAGCCTGCACAGACTAGCGGGAGCCAATGAGCAGTTCTTC	CASSLHRLAGANEQFF
once	TRBV7-9	TRBJ2-1	TRBD2	TGTGCCAGCAGCTTAACTAGCGGGAGATCGAAGGACAATGAGCAGTTCTTC	CASSLTSGRSKDNEQFF
NA	TRBV29-1	TRBJ2-6	NA	TGCAGCGTTGTAGGTGGGGCCAACGTCCTGACTTTC	CSVVGGANVLTF
NA	TRBV28	TRBJ2-5	NA	TGTGCCAGCAGTTTCGGGGACCCATTTGCGGAGACCCAGTACTTC	CASSFGDPFAETQYF
NA	TRBV29-1	TRBJ2-1	NA	TGCATAAAGTTCTGGGATGAGCAGTTCTTC	CIKFWDEQFF
NA	TRBV4-1	TRBJ1-2	NA	TGCGCCAGCAGCCAAGAAGCCCAGGACAACTATGGCTACACCTTC	CASSQEAQDNYGYTF
few	TRBV3-1	TRBJ1-1	TRBD1	TGTGCCAGCAGCCAAAGGACAGGGTCGGTCACTGAAGCTTTCTTT	CASSQRTGSVTEAFF
NA	TRBV12-3/TRBV12-4	TRBJ2-3	NA	TGTGCCAGCAGTTTGGGAGGGGGAACAGGTACGCAGTATTTT	CASSLGGGTGTQYF